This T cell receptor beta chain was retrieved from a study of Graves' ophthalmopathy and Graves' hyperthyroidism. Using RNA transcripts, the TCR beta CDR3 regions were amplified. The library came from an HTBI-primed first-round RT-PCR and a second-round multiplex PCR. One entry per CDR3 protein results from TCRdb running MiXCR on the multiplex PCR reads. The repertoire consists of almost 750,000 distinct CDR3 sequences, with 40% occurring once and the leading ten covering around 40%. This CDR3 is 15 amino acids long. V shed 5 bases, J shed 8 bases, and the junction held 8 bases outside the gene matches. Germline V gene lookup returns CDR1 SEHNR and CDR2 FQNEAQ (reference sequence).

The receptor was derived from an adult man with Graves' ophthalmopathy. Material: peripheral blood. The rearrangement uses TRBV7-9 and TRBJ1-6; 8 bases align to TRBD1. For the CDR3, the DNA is TGTGCCAGCAGCAGAGGACAGGGTGCGGATTCACCCCTCCACTTT. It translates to CASSRGQGADSPLHF.